The following is a TCR beta chain sequence with its context. Antigen specificity is unknown. The sample comes from a study of T cell repertoires in cytomegalovirus infection. About the research overall: CMV infection and matching HLA type were both indicated by public TCR beta signatures.

The germline V gene encodes CDR1 MNHNS and CDR2 SASEGT. V gave up 2 bases and J gave up 5 bases; unmatched junction bases: 5. The CDR3 totals 15 residues. Study results and caveats: Predominance within the ex vivo response was attributable to HLA-C-restricted CMV-specific TCR beta clonotypes. The cumulative frequency of public TCR beta families distinguished individuals who carried CMV together with the relevant HLA.

TCRdb redid the calling of the reads with MiXCR, one entry per CDR3 protein. The sample consists of fewer than 550,000 distinct CDR3 sequences, roughly a third of them appearing once. The TCR was taken from a human donor in good health (CMV status not recorded). Some clones in this sample may be carry-over from other donors' samples. Sequencing was done on a sample of PBMCs. The chain carries TRBV6-1 and TRBJ2-3, with 9 positions matching TRBD1. The CDR3 region is CASSENRGRRDTQYF. The CDR3 DNA sequence: TGTGCCAGCAGTGAAAACAGGGGGCGTAGAGATACGCAGTATTTT.